The source of this T cell receptor (beta chain) is a study of identical twins. This clonotype was counted a few times. Antigen specificity is unknown. TCRdb itself ran the 5' RACE reads through MiXCR, one entry per CDR3 protein. The sample includes around 1.7 million distinct CDR3 sequences, roughly 35% of them seen just once. The CDR3 sequence is 15 residues long. Trimming removed 2 bases from V and 14 bases from J, with 19 bases in between. Per germline, CDR1 LGHNA and CDR2 YNFKEQ. The study, taken as a whole, reports: Zero-insertion analyses might be partly confounded by invariant T cells like MAIT and iNKT. Model-predicted out-of-frame TCR alpha sharing fell below observed values in monozygotic twins.

Sequenced input: cord blood. This clonotype originated in a newborn girl in good health. The chain uses TRBV4-2 and TRBJ1-6; D not certain. CDR3 amino acids: CASSQSPYAGLTLHF. The CDR3 DNA follows: TGTGCCAGCAGCCAATCCCCATACGCCGGCCTAACCCTCCACTTT.